This T cell receptor beta chain appears in the sequencing data of a study of CD8 T cells in Susac syndrome. Broader study findings: A relatively small number of individuals underwent TCR sequencing and HLA analysis.

After extraction with the RNeasy kit, about 0.45 to 1 ug of the RNA was reverse transcribed using random hexamers. Amplification of TCR beta CDR3 used immunoSEQ multiplex PCR across 54 Vbeta and 13 Jbeta. TCRdb fed the immunoSEQ multiplex PCR reads into MiXCR, producing one record per CDR3 protein. Of more than 75,000 distinct CDR3 sequences listed, around 94% are singletons. Germline-derived CDR1 and CDR2 are MNHEY and SMNVEV (reference sequence). The CDR3 runs to 16 residues. With 7 bases removed from V and 2 bases from J, the gap between germline ends came to 18 bases. This clonotype has only one observation. Its antigen is not known.

The sequence was obtained from a human donor in good health. Sequencing was performed on CD8+ T cells from PBMCs. V and J are TRBV27 and TRBJ2-1, with TRBD1 as a possible D gene (5 bases). CDR3 DNA sequence: TGTGCCAGCACCCTCGTTCGACAGTTACCCTACAATGAGCAGTTCTTC. This codes for CASTLVRQLPYNEQFF.